A selection of T cell receptor beta chains follows, all from one sample in a study of T cell changes during pregnancy in multiple sclerosis. Repertoires were generated with immunoSEQ multiplex PCR, while TCRdb's copy carries only in-frame clones and drops some. The sample has roughly 100,000 clones, about 90% seen once. Sequenced material: peripheral blood, taken after pregnancy. The origin of the receptors is a female donor with multiple sclerosis, enrolled in a pregnancy study. The CDR3 runs from the conserved cysteine through the conserved F or W. A D gene is named only where the DNA matches it firmly. A row's size may be missing; if present it is once, few, many or a size class.

D,V,size,J,DNA,CDR3
TRBD2,TRBV27,-,TRBJ2-7,TGTGCCAGCAGTAGGGCGGGGGGGGAATACGAGCAGTACTTC,CASSRAGGEYEQYF
TRBD2,TRBV5-6,-,TRBJ2-7,TGTGCCAGCAAACAAGCGGGGGGGGGCAGAGTCCACGAGCAGTACTTC,CASKQAGGGRVHEQYF
TRBD1,TRBV6-5,-,TRBJ1-1,TGTGCCAGCAAGGGGACAGGATTATCCGAAGCTTTCTTT,CASKGTGLSEAFF
-,TRBV11-2,-,TRBJ1-2,TGTGCCAGCAGCTTAGTAAAAGGGGGTAACTATGGCTACACCTTC,CASSLVKGGNYGYTF
TRBD1,TRBV28,-,TRBJ1-1,TGTGCCAGCAGTGCGCGAGGACAGGCGATACATGAAGCTTTCTTT,CASSARGQAIHEAFF
-,TRBV20-1,-,TRBJ2-3,TGCAGTGCTAGCCCCGGGGAGGAGTATTTT,CSASPGEEYF
TRBD2,TRBV9,-,TRBJ2-1,TGTGCCAGCAGCGTACTAGCGGGGGGGCATAGTGAGCAGTTCTTC,CASSVLAGGHSEQFF
-,TRBV9,few,TRBJ2-2,TGTGCCAGCAGCGGAACCCGGAGGGTCAGCACCGGGGAGCTGTTTTTT,CASSGTRRVSTGELFF
TRBD2,TRBV29-1,-,TRBJ2-7,TGCAGCGTAGAGACTAGCGGGGGGCCAGGCGACGAGCAGTACTTC,CSVETSGGPGDEQYF
-,TRBV27,-,TRBJ1-4,TGTGCCAGCAGTTTATCCGGGGGATTCGGGGGTGAAAAACTGTTTTTT,CASSLSGGFGGEKLFF
TRBD2,TRBV6-5,-,TRBJ2-5,TGTGCCAGCCGGGGACTAGCGGGGGGCCAAGAGACCCAGTACTTC,CASRGLAGGQETQYF
TRBD2,TRBV4-3,-,TRBJ2-1,TGCGCCAGCAGCCAGCGGGGGGAGGCCTACAATGAGCAGTTCTTC,CASSQRGEAYNEQFF
TRBD1,TRBV7-2,-,TRBJ1-2,TGTGCCAGCAGCTTAGCAGGCAGGGGGCGCGTAGGCTACACCTTC,CASSLAGRGRVGYTF
-,TRBV28,-,TRBJ2-1,TGTGCCAGCAGCGCCCCCGGGACTTACAATGAGCAGTTCTTC,CASSAPGTYNEQFF
-,TRBV7-8,-,TRBJ2-3,TGTGCCAGCACCCTGACAGATACGCAGTATTTT,CASTLTDTQYF
-,TRBV7-2,few,TRBJ1-5,TGTGCCAGCAGCAGCCGGGGGGGCAATCAGCCCCAGCATTTT,CASSSRGGNQPQHF
-,TRBV14,-,TRBJ2-1,TGTGCCAGCAGCTTCCGCTCGGGAGATAGTTTCTTC,CASSFRSGDSFF
TRBD1,TRBV6-5,-,TRBJ1-5,TGTGCCAGCAGTTCCCAAGCGGGACAGGGCTATCAGCCCCAGCATTTT,CASSSQAGQGYQPQHF